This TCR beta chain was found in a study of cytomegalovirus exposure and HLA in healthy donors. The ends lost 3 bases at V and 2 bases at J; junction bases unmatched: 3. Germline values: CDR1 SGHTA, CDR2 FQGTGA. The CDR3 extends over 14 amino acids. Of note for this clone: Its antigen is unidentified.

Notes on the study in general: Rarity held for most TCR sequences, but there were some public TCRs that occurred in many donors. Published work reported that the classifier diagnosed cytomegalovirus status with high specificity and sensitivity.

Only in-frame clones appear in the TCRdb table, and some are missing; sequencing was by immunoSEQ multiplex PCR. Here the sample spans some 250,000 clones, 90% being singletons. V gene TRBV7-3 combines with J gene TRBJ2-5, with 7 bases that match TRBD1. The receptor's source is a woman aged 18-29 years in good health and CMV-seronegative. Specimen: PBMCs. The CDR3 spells CASSLGTAQETQYF. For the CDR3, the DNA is TGTGCCAGCAGCTTGGGGACAGCTCAAGAGACCCAGTACTTC. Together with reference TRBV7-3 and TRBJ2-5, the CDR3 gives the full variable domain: GAGVSQTPSNKVTEKGKYVELRCDPISGHTALYWYRQSLGQGPEFLIYFQGTGAADDSGLPNDRFFAVRPEGSVSTLKIQRTERGDSAVYLCASSLGTAQETQYFGPGTRLLVL.